This entry features one T cell receptor (beta chain) sequence. What it binds is unknown. This entry belongs to a study of T cell responses to AZD1222 COVID-19 vaccine. Findings and caveats of the study: Seropositivity was recorded at baseline in only 6 or 7 AZD1222 recipients. Clonal diversity was possibly underestimated, and white British individuals and females predominated among donors. Unmutated regions of variants are reportedly targeted by nearly half of spike-specific TCRs.

TCRdb's copy holds only in-frame clones and misses some; the assay was immunoSEQ multiplex PCR. The sample yields some 50,000 clones, 89% seen once. Second-dose timings of about 4 or about 12 weeks were pooled. After removal of 0 bases from V and 7 bases from J, the junction contained 9 bases not matched to a gene. Germline CDR1 WNHNN, CDR2 SYGVQD (reference sequence). CDR3 size: 16 residues. The input for sequencing was peripheral blood, taken 28 days after the second AZD1222 dose. The gene calls are TRBV10-1 and TRBJ2-5; 9 positions match TRBD2. The receptor comes from an adult who received the AZD1222 COVID-19 vaccine. CDR3 amino acids: CASSESSGSYGVTQYF. In DNA form, the CDR3 reads TGCGCCAGCAGTGAGTCTAGCGGGAGTTATGGAGTGACCCAGTACTTC.